The 18 T cell receptor beta chains reported below all come from one sample, sequenced in a study of blood T cell repertoires in COVID-19. The table came from immunoSEQ multiplex PCR; TCRdb's copy has only in-frame clones and leaves some out. The table records tens of thousands of clones, approximately 80% of them present only once. The sequenced material came from peripheral blood. Receptor source: a man aged 45-60 years with COVID-19, enrolled during active disease.

This chain connects TRBV2 to TRBJ2-3; D gene uncertain. The germline CDR1 and CDR2 sequences are SNHLY and FYNNEI. This CDR3 contains 12 residues. Trimming cost V 10 bases and J 1 base, with 9 bases left between them. CDR3 amino acids: CAKALGTDTQYF. Written as DNA, the CDR3 is TGTGCCAAAGCCCTCGGCACAGATACGCAGTATTTT.

This clone occurred a few times. This chain uses TRBV10-3 with TRBJ2-3; a weak D match, TRBD1 (5 bases). CDR1 ENHRY and CDR2 SYGVKD come from the germline V gene. CDR3 length: 15 residues. Between the trimmed V and J ends, which lost 2 bases and 2 bases, there was a span of 11 bases. CDR3 nucleotides: TGTGCCATCAGTGAGACCCCGACAGCCACAGATACGCAGTATTTT. Encoded protein: CAISETPTATDTQYF.

This clone has a single count. The V and J genes are TRBV19 and TRBJ1-5, with D maybe TRBD1 (5 bases). The V end lost 1 base, the J end lost 7 bases, and 14 bases lay between the germline ends. This CDR3 is built from 15 residues. The germline V gene encodes CDR1 LNHDA and CDR2 SQIVND (reference sequence). CDR3 sequence: CASSIAGGTYQPQHF. The CDR3 nucleotides read TGTGCCAGTAGTATAGCTGGGGGGACGTACCAGCCCCAGCATTTT.

V usage is TRBV15 and J usage is TRBJ1-2; TRBD1 matches at 9 bases. The CDR3 has 15 residues. Germline V gene lookup returns CDR1 LNHNV and CDR2 YYDKDF (reference sequence). V gave up 2 bases and J gave up 6 bases; unmatched junction bases: 7. CDR3 residues: CATSRFTGGEDGYTF. The CDR3 bases are TGTGCCACCAGCAGATTTACAGGGGGCGAGGATGGCTACACCTTC.

This sequence joins TRBV5-6 and TRBJ2-3; 8 nucleotides line up with TRBD2. This CDR3 comprises 15 residues. Trimming at V came to 7 bases and at J to 5 bases, leaving 12 bases not matched to a gene. Germline V lookup: CDR1 SGHDT, CDR2 YYEEEE. CDR3 sequence reads: CASGTVAGTRDTQYF. For the CDR3, the DNA is TGTGCCAGCGGCACGGTAGCGGGGACCCGAGATACGCAGTATTTT.

The CDR3 sequence is CASTGEAYEQFF. The DNA of the CDR3 is TGTGCCAGCACGGGGGAGGCATATGAGCAGTTCTTC. The V gene is TRBV28, the J gene TRBJ2-1, with a tentative D call TRBD2 (6 bases). Trimming took 7 bases from V and 8 from J, leaving 12 bases between them. Per the germline V gene, CDR1 is MDHEN and CDR2 is SYDVKM. The CDR3 length is 12 residues.

This clone was seen many times. The genes are TRBV9 and TRBJ1-2, with a weak D call TRBD1 (5 bases). Germline CDR1 is SGDLS and CDR2 is YYNGEE. This CDR3 has 13 residues. V was clipped by 0 bases and J by 10 bases, with 13 bases between them. This CDR3 reads CASSVGGRVSYTF. CDR3 bases: TGTGCCAGCAGCGTAGGGGGCAGGGTGTCCTACACCTTC. The entire variable domain, with the rest obtained from reference TRBV9 and TRBJ1-2, is as follows: DSGVTQTPKHLITATGQRVTLRCSPRSGDLSVYWYQQSLDQGLQFLIQYYNGEERAKGNILERFSAQQFPDLHSELNLSSLELGDSALYFCASSVGGRVSYTFGSGTRLTVV.

V is TRBV11-3 and J is TRBJ2-1; TRBD1 agrees at 7 bases. Germline CDR1 is SGHNT and CDR2 is YENEEA. Germline trimming cut 5 bases from V and 4 bases from J; bases unmatched to any gene: 5. This CDR3 is 14 amino acids long. The CDR3 region has the DNA TGTGCCAGCAGCCACGGGACAGCTTACAATGAGCAGTTCTTC. It yields the protein CASSHGTAYNEQFF.

V usage is TRBV3-1 (or the pseudogene TRBV3-2) and J usage is TRBJ2-3, with D perhaps matching TRBD2 (7 bases). Looked up from germline, CDR1 is LGHDT and CDR2 is YNNKEL (reference sequence). This CDR3 spans 17 amino acids. V dropped 2 bases and J dropped 1 base, with 16 bases sitting between them. The CDR3 DNA is TGTGCCAGCAGCCAACCCCAGGGGCTAGCGGGCACAGATACGCAGTATTTT. Translation gives CASSQPQGLAGTDTQYF.

The V and J genes are TRBV5-6 and TRBJ2-7; D might be TRBD1 (6 bases). Germline V gene data show CDR1 as SGHDT and CDR2 as YYEEEE. The CDR3 is 16 residues long. Between the trimmed V and J ends, which lost 4 bases and 3 bases, there was a span of 20 bases. The CDR3 DNA follows: TGTGCCAGCAGCGAAATGAGTACAGGGAACTTCTACGAGCAGTACTTC. As protein: CASSEMSTGNFYEQYF.

This clone was picked up one time. CDR3 protein: CASRVTGQDTQYF. CDR3 sequence (DNA): TGTGCCAGTAGGGTTACAGGCCAAGATACGCAGTATTTT. V gene TRBV19 combines with J gene TRBJ2-3; possible D gene TRBD1, 5 bases. Germline values: CDR1 LNHDA, CDR2 SQIVND (reference sequence). Trimming left V 6 bases short and J 5 bases short, with 12 bases between. There are 13 residues in the CDR3.

The rearrangement uses TRBV15 and TRBJ2-7; possibly TRBD1 for D (5 bases). The germline V gene has CDR1 LNHNV and CDR2 YYDKDF (reference sequence). V shed 3 bases and J shed 0 bases, with 9 bases lying between them. The CDR3 is 14 amino acids. The CDR3 DNA is TGTGCCACCAGCAGCAGGGATTTCTCCTACGAGCAGTACTTC. Its translation: CATSSRDFSYEQYF.

The V and J genes are TRBV9 and TRBJ2-5, with TRBD2 identical over 9 bases. This CDR3 is 15 amino acids long. After removal of 2 bases from V and 2 bases from J, the junction contained 4 bases not matched to a gene. From germline, CDR1 is SGDLS and CDR2 YYNGEE. CDR3 amino acids: CASSVSAGGQETQYF. In DNA form, the CDR3 reads TGTGCCAGCAGCGTGAGTGCGGGGGGGCAAGAGACCCAGTACTTC.

V and J are TRBV19 and TRBJ2-7; 9 positions match TRBD2. Germline loops: CDR1 LNHDA, CDR2 SQIVND (reference sequence). There are 12 residues in the CDR3. The ends lost 7 bases at V and 4 bases at J; junction bases unmatched: 2. CDR3 loop: CASNSGGYEQYF. CDR3 sequence (DNA): TGTGCCAGTAATAGCGGGGGATACGAGCAGTACTTC.

The rearrangement uses TRBV5-6 and TRBJ2-1; 7 bases agree with TRBD1. Germline loops: CDR1 SGHDT, CDR2 YYEEEE. CDR3 length equals 16 residues. J gave up 0 bases and V 2 bases, and 5 bases lay outside the gene matches. For the CDR3, the DNA is TGTGCCAGCAGCTTAACCGGGACAGCCTCCTACAATGAGCAGTTCTTC. Translated: CASSLTGTASYNEQFF.

This chain joins TRBV6-5 and TRBJ1-2; weak D call: TRBD1 (5 bases). CDR1 and CDR2 (germline): MNHEY, SVGAGI. The germline V and J ends were trimmed by 0 bases and 6 bases, with 14 bases remaining between them. CDR3 size: 15 residues. Here the CDR3 reads CASSYSSQGLDGYTF. CDR3 sequence (DNA): TGTGCCAGCAGTTACTCGAGTCAGGGATTGGATGGCTACACCTTC.

The genes are TRBV24-1 and TRBJ2-3; TRBD1 matches 10 bases. CDR3 length equals 15 residues. CDR1 and CDR2 from the germline V gene are KGHDR and SFDVKD. Trimming at V came to 5 bases and at J to 5 bases, leaving 6 bases not matched to a gene. CDR3 bases: TGTGCCACCAGTGGGGACAGGGGTGTTGGAGATACGCAGTATTTT. Amino acids: CATSGDRGVGDTQYF.

J is TRBJ2-1 and V is TRBV21-1; the table's D call of TRBD2 was not tested on the DNA. TRBV21-1 is marked as a pseudogene. The CDR3 consists of 13 residues. Here the CDR3 reads CASSKDERGPAFF. The DNA of the CDR3 is TGTGCCAGCAGCAAAGATGAGCGGGGACCGGCGTTCTTC.